This T cell receptor beta chain was observed in a study of OX40 agonist ivuxolimab in advanced cancers. Regarding the study in general: The costimulatory receptor OX40 (CD134) was targeted by ivuxolimab, a fully human IgG2 agonistic monoclonal antibody. The paper reports the monotherapy dose-escalation portion (N ≈ 50 patients) of the phase I ivuxolimab trial. Intravenous ivuxolimab was administered to patients every 2 weeks at six dose levels: 0.01, 0.1, 0.3, 1.5, 3 and 10 mg/kg. The purpose of peripheral TCRbeta sequencing was to test whether ivuxolimab changed TCR sequence diversity and led to clonal T-cell expansion. The dose-escalation cohort was about 87% male with a mean age of 60 years, ranging from roughly 20 to 80. Partial responses occurred in three dose-escalation patients: two with cutaneous melanoma and one with hepatocellular carcinoma. Of the roughly 52 dose-escalation patients, hepatocellular carcinoma was present in around 19, melanoma in approximately 15, renal cell carcinoma in 9 and head and neck cancer in 9. Patients were allowed to have had prior anti-PD-1, anti-PD-L1 or anti-CTLA-4 therapy, and 30% to 40% of the dose-escalation patients had been treated with checkpoint inhibitors.

With respect to this clone: No antigen is known for it. No much larger clonotype is one base removed from it; base qualities were not supplied.

The trial excluded patients who had a history of autoimmune disease or who were on systemic immunosuppression. In every dose cohort, peripheral blood was drawn for TCR sequencing at baseline, cycle 4 day 1, and cycle 7 day 1. Samples came from an open-label, multicenter, first-in-human phase I dose-escalation trial of ivuxolimab. Adults with locally advanced or metastatic melanoma, renal cell carcinoma, hepatocellular carcinoma or head and neck squamous cell carcinoma were enrolled in the trial. CD4+ and CD8+ T cells were sorted separately from peripheral blood before TCR sequencing. CDR1 DFQATT and CDR2 SNEGSKA were looked up in the germline V gene (reference sequence). Reading from cysteine to phenylalanine, the CDR3 counts 11 amino acids. Only the CDR3 DNA stays, 33 bases, in frame from base 1. V loses 3 bases, J loses 8 bases, and the germline ends lie 8 bases apart. To sequence the TCRbeta CDR3 region, genomic DNA was isolated from the sorted cells. The immunoSEQ Assay was used for sequencing of TCRbeta CDR3 regions. The table was pulled from immuneACCESS by TCRdb, which kept in-frame rearrangements only. Such tables lose some clones; where checked, under half of the loss comes from unresolved V genes, and the rest has no known cause. Counted in this sample were about 99,000 clones; 91% of them appeared once. The ten largest clones add up to roughly 0.31% of the sample.

Study-level results and caveats: Clonal expansion of both CD4+ and CD8+ blood T cells was observed from baseline to week 6 at doses 0.1 to 3.0 mg/kg. On average, CD8+ T cells showed more expanded clones than CD4+ T cells after ivuxolimab. Low levels of normalized T-cell clonal expansion were also seen in some patients who did not respond. In the 0.1-3.0 mg/kg groups, partial responders had among the lowest normalized peripheral clonal expansion, particularly in CD8+ T cells. Antigen specificity was not determined for the clonally expanded peripheral T cells.

This clonotype was obtained from an adult with an advanced solid tumor such as melanoma, head and neck, liver or kidney cancer. Sequences were derived from CD4+ or CD8+ T cells sorted from blood, sampled in a trial of the OX40 agonist ivuxolimab. The chain is encoded by TRBV20-1 joined to TRBJ2-1; matching of 5 bases hints at TRBD1 as the D gene. The base sequence is TGCAGTGCTAGTTGGGGCCATGAGCAGTTCTTC. This gives the protein CSASWGHEQFF.